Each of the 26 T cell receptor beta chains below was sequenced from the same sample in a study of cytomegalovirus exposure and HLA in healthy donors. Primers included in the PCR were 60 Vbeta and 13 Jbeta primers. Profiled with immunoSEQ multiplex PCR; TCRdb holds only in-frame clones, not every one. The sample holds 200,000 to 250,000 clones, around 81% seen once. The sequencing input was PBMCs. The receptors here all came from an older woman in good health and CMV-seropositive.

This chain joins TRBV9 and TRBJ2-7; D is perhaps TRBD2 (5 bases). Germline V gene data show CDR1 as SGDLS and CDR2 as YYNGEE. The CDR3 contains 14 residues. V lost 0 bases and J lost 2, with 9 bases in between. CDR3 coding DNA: TGTGCCAGCAGCGTAGGAGTACTAGCCTACGAGCAGTACTTC. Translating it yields CASSVGVLAYEQYF.

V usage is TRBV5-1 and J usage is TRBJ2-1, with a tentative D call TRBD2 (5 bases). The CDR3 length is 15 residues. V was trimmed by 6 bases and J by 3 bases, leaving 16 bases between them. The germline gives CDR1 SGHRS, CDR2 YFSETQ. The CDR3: CASNGRAALYNEQFF. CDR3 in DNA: TGCGCCAGCAACGGGCGGGCGGCCCTCTACAATGAGCAGTTCTTC.

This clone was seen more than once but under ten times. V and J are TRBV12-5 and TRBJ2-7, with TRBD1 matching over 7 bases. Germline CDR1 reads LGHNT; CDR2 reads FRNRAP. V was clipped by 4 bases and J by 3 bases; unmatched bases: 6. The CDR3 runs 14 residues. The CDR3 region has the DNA TGTGCTAGTGGTTCATCGGGACAGCGCTACGAGCAGTACTTC. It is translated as CASGSSGQRYEQYF. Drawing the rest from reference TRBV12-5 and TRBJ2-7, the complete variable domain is DARVTQTPRHKVTEMGQEVTMRCQPILGHNTVFWYRQTMMQGLELLAYFRNRAPLDDSGMPKDRFSAEMPDATLATLKIQPSEPRDSAVYFCASGSSGQRYEQYFGPGTRLTVT.

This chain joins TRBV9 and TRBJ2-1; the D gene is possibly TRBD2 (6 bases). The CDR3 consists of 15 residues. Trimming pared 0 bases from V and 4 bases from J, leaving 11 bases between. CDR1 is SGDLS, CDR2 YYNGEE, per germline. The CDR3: CASSVVGGTYNEQFF. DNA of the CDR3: TGTGCCAGCAGCGTAGTCGGAGGGACTTACAATGAGCAGTTCTTC.

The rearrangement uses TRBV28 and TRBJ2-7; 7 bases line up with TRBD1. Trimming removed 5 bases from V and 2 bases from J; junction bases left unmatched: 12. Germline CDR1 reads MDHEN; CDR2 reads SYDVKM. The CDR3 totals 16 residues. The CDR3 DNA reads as TGTGCCAGCAGTCCGATGAAGGGAACAGGGGCCTACGAGCAGTACTTC. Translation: CASSPMKGTGAYEQYF.

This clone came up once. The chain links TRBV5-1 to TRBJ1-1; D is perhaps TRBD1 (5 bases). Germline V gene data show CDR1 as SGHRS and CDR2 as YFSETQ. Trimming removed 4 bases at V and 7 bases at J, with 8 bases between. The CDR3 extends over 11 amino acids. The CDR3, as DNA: TGCGCCAGCAGCGGGGGGGATGAAGCTTTCTTT. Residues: CASSGGDEAFF. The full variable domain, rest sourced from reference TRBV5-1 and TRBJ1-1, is KAGVTQTPRYLIKTRGQQVTLSCSPISGHRSVSWYQQTPGQGLQFLFEYFSETQRNKGNFPGRFSGRQFSNSRSEMNVSTLELGDSALYLCASSGGDEAFFGQGTRLTVV.

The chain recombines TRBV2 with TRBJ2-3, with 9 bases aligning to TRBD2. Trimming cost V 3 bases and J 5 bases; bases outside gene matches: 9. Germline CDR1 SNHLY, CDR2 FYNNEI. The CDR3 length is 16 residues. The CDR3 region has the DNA TGTGCCAGCAGTGAGGAGGGCGGGAGGGCCGGAGATACGCAGTATTTT. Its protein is CASSEEGGRAGDTQYF.

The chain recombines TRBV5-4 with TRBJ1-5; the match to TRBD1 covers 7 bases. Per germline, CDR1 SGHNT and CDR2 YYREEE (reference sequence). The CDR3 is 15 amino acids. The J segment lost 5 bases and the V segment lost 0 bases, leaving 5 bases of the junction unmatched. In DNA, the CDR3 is TGTGCCAGCAGCTTGGGGGGACAGAACGATCAGCCCCAGCATTTT. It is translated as CASSLGGQNDQPQHF.

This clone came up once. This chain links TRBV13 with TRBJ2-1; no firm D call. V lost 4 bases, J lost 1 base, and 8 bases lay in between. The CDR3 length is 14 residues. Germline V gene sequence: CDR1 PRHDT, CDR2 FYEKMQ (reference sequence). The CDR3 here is CASSSAGSYNEQFF. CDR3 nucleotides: TGTGCCAGCAGCTCAGCAGGTTCCTACAATGAGCAGTTCTTC.

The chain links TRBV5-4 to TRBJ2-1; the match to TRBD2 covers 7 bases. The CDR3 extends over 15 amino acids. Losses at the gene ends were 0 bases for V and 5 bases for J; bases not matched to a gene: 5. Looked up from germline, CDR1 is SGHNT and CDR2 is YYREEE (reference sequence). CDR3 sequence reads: CASSLVASGHNEQFF. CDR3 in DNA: TGTGCCAGCAGCTTGGTGGCTAGCGGACACAATGAGCAGTTCTTC.

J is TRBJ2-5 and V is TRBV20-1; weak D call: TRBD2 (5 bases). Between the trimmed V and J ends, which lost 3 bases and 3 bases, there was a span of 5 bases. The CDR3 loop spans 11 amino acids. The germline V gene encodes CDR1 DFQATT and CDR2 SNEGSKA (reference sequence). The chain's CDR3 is CSARREETQYF. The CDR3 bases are TGCAGTGCTAGGAGGGAAGAGACCCAGTACTTC.

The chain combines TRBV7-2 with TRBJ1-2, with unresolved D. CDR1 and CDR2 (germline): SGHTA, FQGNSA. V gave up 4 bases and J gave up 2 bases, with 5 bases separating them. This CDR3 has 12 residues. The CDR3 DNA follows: TGTGCCAGCAGCTCCCTCAACTATGGCTACACCTTC. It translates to CASSSLNYGYTF.

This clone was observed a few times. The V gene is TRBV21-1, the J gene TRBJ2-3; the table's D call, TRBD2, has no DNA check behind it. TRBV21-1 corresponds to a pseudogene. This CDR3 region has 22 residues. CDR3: CASSKCLHLWVAGARYTDTQYF. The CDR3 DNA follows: TGTGCCAGCAGCAAGTGTCTCCACCTGTGGGTAGCGGGAGCTCGATACACAGATACGCAGTATTTT.

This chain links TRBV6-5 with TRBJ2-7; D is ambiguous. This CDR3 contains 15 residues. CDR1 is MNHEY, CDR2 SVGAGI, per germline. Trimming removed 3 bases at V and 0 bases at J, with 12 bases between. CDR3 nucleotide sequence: TGTGCCAGCAGTTATGTTTCTGTCAGCTCCTACGAGCAGTACTTC. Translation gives CASSYVSVSSYEQYF.

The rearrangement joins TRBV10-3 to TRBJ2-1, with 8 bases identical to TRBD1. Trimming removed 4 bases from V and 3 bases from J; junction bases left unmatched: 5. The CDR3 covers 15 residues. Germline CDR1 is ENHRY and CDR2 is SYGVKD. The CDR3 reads CAISGPGQGYNEQFF. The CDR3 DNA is TGTGCCATCAGTGGACCTGGACAGGGCTACAATGAGCAGTTCTTC.

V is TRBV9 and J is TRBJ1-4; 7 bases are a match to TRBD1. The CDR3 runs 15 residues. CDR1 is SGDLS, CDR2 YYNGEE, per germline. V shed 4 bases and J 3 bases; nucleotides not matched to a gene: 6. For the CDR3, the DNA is TGTGCCAGCAGCTTAAGGGGGCTATCTAATGAAAAACTGTTTTTT. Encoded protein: CASSLRGLSNEKLFF.

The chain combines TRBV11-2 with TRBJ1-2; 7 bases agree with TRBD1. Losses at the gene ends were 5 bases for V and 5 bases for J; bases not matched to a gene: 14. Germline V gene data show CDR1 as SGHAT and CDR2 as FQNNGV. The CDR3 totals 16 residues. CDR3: CASSLSTIPGQYGYTF. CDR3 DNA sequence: TGTGCCAGCAGCCTATCAACGATCCCGGGACAGTATGGCTACACCTTC.

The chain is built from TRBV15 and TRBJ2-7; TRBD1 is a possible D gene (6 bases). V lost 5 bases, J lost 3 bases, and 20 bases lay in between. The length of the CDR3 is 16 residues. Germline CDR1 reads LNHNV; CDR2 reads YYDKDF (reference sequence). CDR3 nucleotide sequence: TGTGCCACCAGCCGCGAACCTCGGACAGCCAACTACGAGCAGTACTTC. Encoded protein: CATSREPRTANYEQYF.

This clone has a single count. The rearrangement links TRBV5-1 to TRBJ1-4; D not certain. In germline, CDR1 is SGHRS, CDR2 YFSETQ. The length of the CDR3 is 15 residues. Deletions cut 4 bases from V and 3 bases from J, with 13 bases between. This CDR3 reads CASSVDLGANEKLFF. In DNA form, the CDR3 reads TGCGCCAGCAGCGTCGACCTTGGAGCTAATGAAAAACTGTTTTTT.

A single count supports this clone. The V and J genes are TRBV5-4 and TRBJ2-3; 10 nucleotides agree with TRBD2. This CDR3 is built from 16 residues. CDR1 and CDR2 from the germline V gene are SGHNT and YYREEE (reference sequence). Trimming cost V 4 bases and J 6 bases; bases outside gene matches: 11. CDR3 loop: CASSLGIAGGSDTQYF. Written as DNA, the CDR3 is TGTGCCAGCAGCCTGGGAATAGCGGGAGGATCGGATACGCAGTATTTT.

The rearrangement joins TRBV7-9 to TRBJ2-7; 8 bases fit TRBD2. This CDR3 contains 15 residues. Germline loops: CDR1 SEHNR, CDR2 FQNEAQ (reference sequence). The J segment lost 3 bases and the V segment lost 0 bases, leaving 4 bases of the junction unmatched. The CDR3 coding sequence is TGTGCCAGCAGCTTAGCTTCGGGAGGGTTCTACGAGCAGTACTTC. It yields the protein CASSLASGGFYEQYF.

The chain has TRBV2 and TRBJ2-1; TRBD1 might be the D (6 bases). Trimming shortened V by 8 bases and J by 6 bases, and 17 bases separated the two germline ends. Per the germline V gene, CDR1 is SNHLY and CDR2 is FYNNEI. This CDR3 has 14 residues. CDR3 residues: CASLNGIGGNEQFF. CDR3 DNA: TGTGCCAGCCTCAACGGAATAGGGGGCAATGAGCAGTTCTTC.

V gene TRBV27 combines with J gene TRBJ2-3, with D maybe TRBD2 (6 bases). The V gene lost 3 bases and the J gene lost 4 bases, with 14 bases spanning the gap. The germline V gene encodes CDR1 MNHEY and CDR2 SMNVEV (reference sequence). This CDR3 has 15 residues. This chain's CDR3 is CASSFRGNQPDTQYF. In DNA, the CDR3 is TGTGCCAGCAGTTTTCGGGGGAACCAACCAGATACGCAGTATTTT.

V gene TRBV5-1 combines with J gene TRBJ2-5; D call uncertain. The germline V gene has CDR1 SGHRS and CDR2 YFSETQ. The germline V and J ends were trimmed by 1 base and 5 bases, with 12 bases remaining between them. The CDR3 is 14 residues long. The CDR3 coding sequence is TGCGCCAGCAGCTTGACGCAGGCAGAGGAGACCCAGTACTTC. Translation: CASSLTQAEETQYF.

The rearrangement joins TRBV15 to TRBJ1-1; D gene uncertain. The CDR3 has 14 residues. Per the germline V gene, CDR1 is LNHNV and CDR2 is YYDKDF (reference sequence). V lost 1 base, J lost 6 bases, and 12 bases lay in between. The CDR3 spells CATSRVAGLAEAFF. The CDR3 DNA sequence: TGTGCCACCAGCAGAGTGGCAGGTCTGGCTGAAGCTTTCTTT.

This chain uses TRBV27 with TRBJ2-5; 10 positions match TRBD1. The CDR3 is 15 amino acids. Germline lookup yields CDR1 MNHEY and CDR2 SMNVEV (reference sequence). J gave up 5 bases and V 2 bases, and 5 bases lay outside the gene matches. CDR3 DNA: TGTGCCAGCAGTTTAGGGAAGACAGGGGGCGAGACCCAGTACTTC. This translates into CASSLGKTGGETQYF.